These 20 T cell receptor beta chains originate from one sample sequenced in a study of T cell responses to AZD1222 COVID-19 vaccine (dated by TCRdb to about 2021). Library preparation employed the immunoSEQ multiplex PCR assay. TCRdb re-hosts the immuneACCESS table, in-frame sequences only. Its copies lack some clones; in the studies checked, an unresolved V gene accounts for under half of them, and the cause for the rest is not known. The sample yields some 190,000 clones; roughly nine tenths were counted once. In total, the top ten clones hold approximately 6.9% of the sample. The time point label, read with the paper, signifies: baseline before first vaccination. Sample: peripheral blood, taken on day 0 of AZD1222 vaccination. Source of these receptors: an adult in good health.

The rearrangement uses TRBV19 and TRBJ2-5, with D unresolved. This CDR3 comprises 11 residues. V was shortened by 8 bases and J by 4 bases, with 8 bases between the two germline ends. CDR1 LNHDA and CDR2 SQIVND come from the germline V gene (reference sequence). CDR3 DNA: TGTGCCAGTGCGGTCGGAGAGACCCAGTACTTC. Amino acids: CASAVGETQYF.

The chain joins TRBV4-1 to TRBJ1-1; 7 nucleotides line up with TRBD1. There are 14 residues in the CDR3. The V segment lost 1 base and the J segment 3 bases; nucleotides outside the gene matches: 2. CDR1 is MGHRA and CDR2 is YSYEKL in the germline V gene. The DNA for the CDR3 is TGCGCCAGCAGCCAAGGACAGGGAGACACTGAAGCTTTCTTT. This encodes CASSQGQGDTEAFF.

The rearrangement links TRBV7-3 to TRBJ2-7; 11 nucleotides match TRBD2. The CDR3 sequence is 15 residues long. J lost 0 bases, V lost 6 bases, and 4 bases had no gene match. Per the germline V gene, CDR1 is SGHTA and CDR2 is FQGTGA. The CDR3 spells CASRAGLAASYEQYF. For the CDR3, the DNA is TGTGCCAGCAGGGCGGGACTAGCGGCCTCCTACGAGCAGTACTTC. Full variable domain (missing parts from reference TRBV7-3 and TRBJ2-7): GAGVSQTPSNKVTEKGKYVELRCDPISGHTALYWYRQSLGQGPEFLIYFQGTGAADDSGLPNDRFFAVRPEGSVSTLKIQRTERGDSAVYLCASRAGLAASYEQYFGPGTRLTVT.

The chain carries TRBV4-3 and TRBJ1-1; the D is unclear. The V gene's germline CDR1 is LGHNA and CDR2 YSLEER. Trimming cost V 1 base and J 6 bases, with 9 bases left between them. This CDR3 spans 13 amino acids. The DNA for the CDR3 is TGCGCCAGCAGCCAAGTTCGGCTGGCTGAAGCTTTCTTT. Its translation is CASSQVRLAEAFF.

This clone was recorded a few times. This chain links TRBV5-1 with TRBJ2-1; D may match TRBD1 or TRBD2 (5 bases each). V lost 3 bases to trimming and J lost 2 bases, with 15 bases between them. CDR3 length equals 16 residues. The germline gives CDR1 SGHRS, CDR2 YFSETQ. CDR3: CASSSGAVVTYNEQFF. As DNA, the CDR3 is TGCGCCAGCAGCTCCGGGGCGGTGGTTACCTACAATGAGCAGTTCTTC.

The CDR3 loop reads CSVDVSNYGYTF. CDR3 in DNA: TGCAGCGTTGATGTCAGCAACTATGGCTACACCTTC. The V and J genes are TRBV29-1 and TRBJ1-2; D is unresolved. Germline V lookup: CDR1 SQVTM, CDR2 ANQGSEA. V dropped 3 bases and J dropped 2 bases, with 7 bases sitting between them. The CDR3 is 12 amino acids.

J is TRBJ1-1 and V is TRBV6-5; 7 positions match TRBD1. J gave up 2 bases and V 4 bases, and 4 bases lay outside the gene matches. The CDR3 covers 14 residues. Germline V gene data show CDR1 as MNHEY and CDR2 as SVGAGI. The CDR3 spells CASSWGQTNTEAFF. Here the CDR3 DNA reads TGTGCCAGCAGTTGGGGACAGACAAACACTGAAGCTTTCTTT.

The genes are TRBV6-5 and TRBJ2-7; 8 nucleotides line up with TRBD1. CDR1 and CDR2 (germline): MNHEY, SVGAGI. The CDR3 sequence is 15 residues long. After removal of 6 bases from V and 0 bases from J, the junction contained 7 bases not matched to a gene. The CDR3 here is CASSQDRVSSYEQYF. CDR3 DNA: TGTGCCAGCAGCCAGGACAGGGTGAGCTCCTACGAGCAGTACTTC.

This sequence joins TRBV15 and TRBJ1-3; D possibly corresponds to TRBD1 (5 bases). V lost 4 bases and J 5 bases, leaving 12 bases between the germline ends. The CDR3 runs 14 residues. The V gene's germline CDR1 is LNHNV and CDR2 YYDKDF (reference sequence). CDR3 DNA sequence: TGTGCCACCAGCAAAACAGGTTCGCGAAACACCATATATTTT. It encodes CATSKTGSRNTIYF. The entire variable domain, with the rest obtained from reference TRBV15 and TRBJ1-3, is as follows: DAMVIQNPRYQVTQFGKPVTLSCSQTLNHNVMYWYQQKSSQAPKLLFHYYDKDFNNEADTPDNFQSRRPNTSFCFLDIRSPGLGDTAMYLCATSKTGSRNTIYFGEGSWLTVV.

The chain joins TRBV5-1 to TRBJ2-1; 8 nucleotides match TRBD2. V trimming: 3 bases; J trimming: 4 bases; junction bases outside the gene matches: 9. Germline values: CDR1 SGHRS, CDR2 YFSETQ. This CDR3 is built from 16 residues. The CDR3 loop reads CASSSLSGGAYNEQFF. For the CDR3, the DNA is TGCGCCAGCAGCTCCTTAAGCGGGGGAGCTTACAATGAGCAGTTCTTC. The complete variable domain, with remaining parts taken from reference TRBV5-1 and TRBJ2-1, reads KAGVTQTPRYLIKTRGQQVTLSCSPISGHRSVSWYQQTPGQGLQFLFEYFSETQRNKGNFPGRFSGRQFSNSRSEMNVSTLELGDSALYLCASSSLSGGAYNEQFFGPGTRLTVL.

This sequence joins TRBV3-1 (or the pseudogene TRBV3-2) and TRBJ2-2; D gene uncertain. Trimming stripped 1 base from V and 7 bases from J, with 10 bases between. Germline V gene data show CDR1 as LGHDT and CDR2 as YNNKEL (reference sequence). The CDR3 loop spans 14 amino acids. DNA for the CDR3: TGTGCCAGCAGCCAAGGGCCCGAGGACGGGGAGCTGTTTTTT. Protein product: CASSQGPEDGELFF.

The V gene is TRBV11-1, the J gene TRBJ2-3; 7 nucleotides match TRBD2. The J segment lost 7 bases and the V segment lost 6 bases, leaving 7 bases of the junction unmatched. The CDR3 spans 13 residues. Germline values: CDR1 SGHAT, CDR2 FQDESV (reference sequence). CDR3 in amino acids: CASRPSGQNTQYF. The CDR3 DNA is TGTGCCAGCAGACCTAGCGGCCAAAATACGCAGTATTTT.

The chain links TRBV27 to TRBJ1-6; D is undetermined. Germline CDR1 and CDR2: MNHEY and SMNVEV (reference sequence). This CDR3 has 13 amino acids. Trimming took off 2 bases at V and 7 bases at J, with 6 bases between the two ends. The CDR3 is CASSLGWNSPLHF. The CDR3 region has the DNA TGTGCCAGCAGTTTAGGCTGGAATTCACCCCTCCACTTT.

The chain is built from TRBV28 and TRBJ1-5; D is uncertain. Germline assignment: CDR1 MDHEN and CDR2 SYDVKM. V lost 3 bases and J lost 4, with 13 bases in between. The CDR3 loop spans 15 amino acids. The CDR3 protein is CASSFPGLGNQPQHF. DNA for the CDR3: TGTGCCAGCAGTTTCCCCGGGCTAGGGAATCAGCCCCAGCATTTT.

The chain has TRBV2 and TRBJ1-2; D is ambiguous. In germline, CDR1 is SNHLY, CDR2 FYNNEI. Trimming shortened V by 7 bases and J by 2 bases, and 14 bases separated the two germline ends. The CDR3 runs 14 residues. CDR3: CASIADTMNYGYTF. The CDR3 region has the DNA TGTGCCAGCATCGCAGACACCATGAACTATGGCTACACCTTC. Full variable domain (rest looked up from reference TRBV2 and TRBJ1-2): EPEVTQTPSHQVTQMGQEVILRCVPISNHLYFYWYRQILGQKVEFLVSFYNNEISEKSEIFDDQFSVERPDGSNFTLKIRSTKLEDSAMYFCASIADTMNYGYTFGSGTRLTVV.

The CDR3 region is CASSGPGEDTGELFF. Written as DNA, the CDR3 is TGTGCCAGCTCAGGTCCAGGGGAGGACACCGGGGAGCTGTTTTTT. The rearrangement links TRBV18 to TRBJ2-2, with D perhaps given as TRBD1 or TRBD2 (6 bases each). This CDR3 contains 15 residues. V gave up 5 bases and J gave up 3 bases, with 13 bases separating them. The germline CDR1 and CDR2 sequences are KGHSH and LQKENI.

This clone has just one count. Here the CDR3 reads CASGPGATTDTQYF. As DNA, the CDR3 is TGTGCTAGTGGCCCGGGGGCCACCACAGATACGCAGTATTTT. The chain recombines TRBV12-5 with TRBJ2-3; perhaps D is TRBD1 or TRBD2 (6 bases each). V dropped 6 bases and J dropped 2 bases, with 12 bases sitting between them. Germline V lookup: CDR1 LGHNT, CDR2 FRNRAP. The CDR3 is 14 residues long. Variable domain in full (rest from reference TRBV12-5 and TRBJ2-3): DARVTQTPRHKVTEMGQEVTMRCQPILGHNTVFWYRQTMMQGLELLAYFRNRAPLDDSGMPKDRFSAEMPDATLATLKIQPSEPRDSAVYFCASGPGATTDTQYFGPGTRLTVL.

The J gene is TRBJ1-1, the V gene TRBV5-1, with TRBD1 matching over 7 bases. The CDR3 extends over 15 amino acids. Germline values: CDR1 SGHRS, CDR2 YFSETQ. Trimming removed 7 bases from V and 2 bases from J; junction bases left unmatched: 11. The CDR3 here is CASRFRDRKNTEAFF. For the CDR3, the DNA is TGCGCCAGCCGATTCAGGGACAGAAAAAACACTGAAGCTTTCTTT.

This clone has just a few counts. The chain recombines TRBV27 with TRBJ1-6; TRBD1 matches at 7 bases. The CDR3 sequence is 14 residues long. Trimming removed 7 bases from V and 7 bases from J; junction bases left unmatched: 7. Germline values: CDR1 MNHEY, CDR2 SMNVEV (reference sequence). The CDR3 reads CASNRQGPNSPLHF. For the CDR3, the DNA is TGTGCCAGCAATCGACAGGGTCCGAATTCACCCCTCCACTTT.

The V call is TRBV9, the J call TRBJ1-6; 8 bases are shared with TRBD1. Losses at the gene ends were 1 base for V and 9 bases for J; bases not matched to a gene: 3. Germline V gene lookup returns CDR1 SGDLS and CDR2 YYNGEE. CDR3 length: 14 residues. CDR3 sequence (DNA): TGTGCCAGCAGCGTACCCGACAGGGGTTCACCCCTCCACTTT. As protein: CASSVPDRGSPLHF.